The source of this T cell receptor (beta chain) is a study of cytomegalovirus exposure and HLA in healthy donors. Study information: HLA-typed donors were the source of about 85 million unique TCRs, which an early data release held.

Germline-derived CDR1 and CDR2 are SGHVS and FQNEAQ. The V and J ends lost 4 bases and 4 bases, in that order; junction bases with no gene match: 10. The CDR3 runs 16 residues. At collection, donors were nominally healthy, but unrecorded immune exposures were probable. Both 60 Vbeta primers and 13 Jbeta primers went into the PCR. This table comes from immunoSEQ multiplex PCR, and its TCRdb copy is limited to in-frame clones, with some not included. The repertoire consists of around 210,000 clones, with 80% to 85% occurring once and the leading ten covering 2.7%. This sequence joins TRBV7-8 and TRBJ1-1; 9 nucleotides line up with TRBD1. Sample: PBMCs. This sequence originates from a woman between 40 and 55 years old in good health and CMV-seronegative. Here the CDR3 reads CASSSPGTGPTTEAFF. Written as DNA, the CDR3 is TGTGCCAGCAGCTCCCCCGGGACAGGGCCGACCACTGAAGCTTTCTTT. The whole variable domain, remainder taken from reference TRBV7-8 and TRBJ1-1, is GAGVSQSPRYKVAKRGQDVALRCDPISGHVSLFWYQQALGQGPEFLTYFQNEAQLDKSGLPSDRFFAERPEGSVSTLKIQRTQQEDSAVYLCASSSPGTGPTTEAFFGQGTRLTVV.